This T cell receptor beta chain was sequenced during a study of radiotherapy plus CTLA-4 blockade in lung cancer. Profiled with immunoSEQ multiplex PCR; TCRdb holds only in-frame clones, not every one. Of about 48,000 clones listed, 75% to 90% were seen once; the top ten hold more than 3%. Germline CDR1 is SNHLY and CDR2 is FYNNEI. CDR3 length: 16 residues. The V and J ends lost 4 bases and 5 bases respectively, with 20 bases between them. This clonotype was sampled from a human donor with non-small cell lung cancer who had stable disease on radiotherapy plus ipilimumab. The gene calls are TRBV2 and TRBJ1-1, with no clear D. This specimen consisted of peripheral blood, obtained from a patient treated with radiotherapy plus ipilimumab. CDR3 protein: CASSGGGWVPGTEAFF. CDR3 DNA: TGTGCCAGCAGTGGAGGAGGATGGGTCCCGGGAACTGAAGCTTTCTTT.